The present entry profiles one T cell receptor (beta chain) with its context. What this receptor recognizes is not known. Per-nucleotide qualities are absent, and no much larger clonotype sits a single base away. This specimen comes from a study of beta chain features in type 1 diabetes (dated by TCRdb to the late 2010s). Broadly, across the study: Mean age, gender distribution, total cell number and subset yield did not differ between patients and healthy donors. A total of roughly 100 million sorted cells were examined across all samples, and a strong correlation was observed between cell number per subset and RNA yield. In the study, recently diagnosed type 1 diabetes patients and matched healthy donors were compared on the TCRB repertoires of their sorted circulating CD4+ T cell subsets. Regulatory and stem cell-like memory subsets were obtained from only 8 patients and roughly 8 healthy donors, while naive and central memory subsets were obtained from all 30 or so donors. Results the study describes overall, beyond this receptor: In all four CD4+ subsets, TCRB CDR3 length was moderately but significantly shorter in type 1 diabetes patients. Fewer insertions and more nucleotide deletions at VDJ recombination sites were observed in patients with type 1 diabetes, implying thymic rearrangement abnormalities. Because cDNA was sequenced instead of genomic DNA, highly expressing activated cells could be over-represented, though the groups showed no difference in activation or CD3 levels. Because the HLA sub-analyses included only small numbers of individuals, any influence of HLA type on TCRB rearrangement was left unresolved. Shorter templates might be favored by PCR, yet because patient and control samples were amplified and corrected together, any such skew would affect both groups equally. Naive, central memory and regulatory TCRB repertoires appeared more similar among patients than among healthy donors.

The entire amount of isolated RNA was reverse transcribed using the High Capacity cDNA Reverse Transcription Kit, so the sequenced TCRB transcripts were expressed ones. Naive, central memory and regulatory T cell samples underwent deep immunoSEQ sequencing, averaging around 3.9 million total reads per sample. Sorted cells were lysed in RLT buffer and RNA was extracted with DNase-treated RNeasy Micro or Mini kits, depending on cell number. Each cell subset was processed separately to prevent cross-contamination, with patient and healthy donor samples processed together. Using the immunoSEQ multiplex PCR, TCRB sequences were amplified from cDNA into 87-bp fragments spanning the CDR3 region. The amplicons were sequenced using the Illumina HiSeq platform. Concerning the study's data processing: PCR bias was computationally corrected using synthetic template baselines, reads within Hamming distance 2 were collapsed, and singletons that could not be merged were discarded. By aligning reads against IMGT, V, D and J genes, CDR3 length, and insertions or deletions at six rearrangement sites were assigned. Within each subset, clonotype counts were normalized to sorted cell number, after which true diversity and Gini coefficients were computed with the tcR R package. Repertoire sharing was quantified using the overlap coefficient calculated on TCRB nucleotide sequences. The table comes from immuneACCESS by way of TCRdb, which keeps in-frame sequences with V and J called. Part of the clones is missing from these tables; in studies checked, under half for an unresolved V gene and the rest for unknown reasons. Clone size and V and J calls were adopted from that table, with D and trimming inferred from the DNA. Present in this sample are 300,000 to 400,000 clones, around 9.3% of which were seen just once. Of the sample, roughly 0.99% falls within the top ten clones.

V is pruned by 2 bases and J by 4 bases, leaving 4 bases of the junction without a gene match. As encoded in the germline V gene, CDR1 is MGHDK while CDR2 is SYGVNS. The CDR3 contains 14 residues, cysteine and phenylalanine counted. This entry keeps only the CDR3 DNA: 42 bases, framed from base 1. A single peripheral blood draw of approximately 100 mL on average was collected from each donor into heparinised tubes. Using a panel that included CD45RO, CCR7, CD25, CD127, CD95 and CD27, naive, central memory, regulatory and stem cell-like memory CD4+ T cells were sorted on a BD FACSAria II. Purity was above 95% for every sorted population. PBMCs were isolated right away by Lymphoprep density gradient centrifugation and were stained directly, without culture. To minimize batch effects, samples were stained and sorted in pairs, one healthy donor with one patient per experiment.

Source material: central memory CD4+ T cells from blood. This sequence was found in a man aged 25 to 40 with type 1 diabetes. Recombination joined TRBV25-1 with TRBJ1-2; TRBD1 agrees with 7 junctional bases. The CDR3 sequence is CASSEQGVTYGYTF. At the DNA level, the sequence is TGTGCCAGCAGTGAACAGGGGGTTACCTATGGCTACACCTTC.